Listed below are T cell receptor beta chains from one sample, sequenced in a study of blood T cell repertoires in COVID-19. Profiled with immunoSEQ multiplex PCR; TCRdb holds only in-frame clones, not every one. The sample has around 270,000 clones, less than 90% seen once. Sequenced input: peripheral blood. Receptor source: a man between 60 and 75 years old with acute or convalescent COVID-19. CDR3s include the opening cysteine and the closing phenylalanine or tryptophan. A D gene is named only where the DNA matches it firmly. Not all rows give a size; the values are once, few, many and, for expanded clones, a class.

J gene | V gene | D gene | clone size | CDR3 DNA | CDR3 protein
TRBJ1-2 | TRBV29-1 | . | . | TGCAGCGTTGAAAGAGACAGGTCCTATGGCTACACCTTC | CSVERDRSYGYTF
TRBJ1-2 | TRBV7-9 | . | . | TGTGCCAGCACCTCGGACAGCATCCGTGGCTACACCTTC | CASTSDSIRGYTF
TRBJ1-1 | TRBV7-3 | . | once | TGTGCCAGCAGCGCACAGGGGAACACTGAAGCTTTCTTT | CASSAQGNTEAFF
TRBJ2-5 | TRBV10-3 | TRBD2 | . | TGTGCCATCAGTGCGGGACTAGCGGGAGGGCGAGAGACCCAGTACTTC | CAISAGLAGGRETQYF
TRBJ1-1 | TRBV4-1 | . | . | TGCGCCAGCAGCCAAGAGGGCCCCGGAGGAGGGACTGAAGCTTTCTTT | CASSQEGPGGGTEAFF
TRBJ2-7 | TRBV5-6 | TRBD1 | . | TGTGCCAGCAGACGTCCGGACAGGGTTGAAGAGCAGTACTTC | CASRRPDRVEEQYF
TRBJ2-7 | TRBV13 | . | . | TGTGCCAGCAGCACCCGGACAGCCAACGAGCAGTACTTC | CASSTRTANEQYF
TRBJ1-1 | TRBV30 | TRBD1 | . | TGTGCCTGGAGACAGGGGAAGAACACTGAAGCTTTCTTT | CAWRQGKNTEAFF
TRBJ1-5 | TRBV6-1 | TRBD1 | . | TGTGCCAGCAGTGATTTCAGGGACAGGTTCAGTCAGCCCCAGCATTTT | CASSDFRDRFSQPQHF
TRBJ2-3 | TRBV11-2 | TRBD1 | . | TGTGCCAGCAGGCCTGGGACAGGGACAGATACGCAGTATTTT | CASRPGTGTDTQYF
TRBJ1-3 | TRBV6-6 | . | . | TGTGCCAGCAGTTACTCGGGGGGGCCCTCTGGAAACACCATATATTTT | CASSYSGGPSGNTIYF
TRBJ2-7 | TRBV5-6 | . | . | TGTGCCAGCAGCTTGGATGAGGGGGTTTACTACGAGCAGTACTTC | CASSLDEGVYYEQYF
TRBJ2-7 | TRBV11-2 | TRBD2 | . | TGTGCCAGCAGCTTAGCACTAGCGGGGGGTGAGCAGTACTTC | CASSLALAGGEQYF